Presented here are 20 T cell receptor beta chains from one specimen sequenced in a study of vaccination and CD4 T cells after COVID-19. The treatment: roughly ten-day PBMC culture with coronavirus spike peptide pools or control peptides (ViraFEST assay). CD4+ T lymphocytes from the unexposed donor were collected before the COVID-19 pandemic (2011-2018). Cultured CD4+ T cells had their DNA profiled by the Oncomine TCR Beta short-read assay. The template was genomic DNA from cultured CD4+ T cells. One entry per CDR3 protein results from TCRdb running MiXCR on the PCR reads. The repertoire holds around 10,000 distinct CDR3 sequences, with under 40% as singletons. What these receptors recognize is not known. What was sequenced was CD4+ T cells from blood, cultured in vitro. These receptors all stem from a human donor in good health.

This clonotype showed up just a few times. The rearrangement uses TRBV7-3 and TRBJ1-1, with no clear D. Germline CDR1 SGHTA, CDR2 FQGTGA. The CDR3 has 13 residues. V shed 3 bases and J shed 4 bases, with 9 bases lying between them. The CDR3, as DNA: TGTGCCAGCAGCTTTTCCCAGTCCACTGAAGCTTTCTTT. Its translation: CASSFSQSTEAFF. Full variable domain (remainder filled in from reference TRBV7-3 and TRBJ1-1): GAGVSQTPSNKVTEKGKYVELRCDPISGHTALYWYRQSLGQGPEFLIYFQGTGAADDSGLPNDRFFAVRPEGSVSTLKIQRTERGDSAVYLCASSFSQSTEAFFGQGTRLTVV.

The chain has TRBV6-2 or TRBV6-3 and TRBJ1-5; D is ambiguous. The germline V gene encodes CDR1 MNHEY and CDR2 SVGEGT. Trimming removed 8 bases at V and 2 bases at J, with 10 bases between. This CDR3 spans 13 amino acids. This CDR3 is CASAPAGNQPQHF. CDR3 nucleotides: TGTGCCAGCGCCCCAGCGGGCAATCAGCCCCAGCATTTT.

This clonotype came up a few times. One junction end does not reproduce the germline sequence, and a read error may be involved. The chain is built from TRBV6-1 and TRBJ2-1, with D unresolved. This CDR3 is built from 16 residues. Germline assignment: CDR1 MNHNS and CDR2 SASEGT. CDR3 region: CASCDLRTLDYNEQFF. CDR3 bases: TGTGCCAGCTGTGACCTAAGGACCCTGGACTACAATGAGCAGTTCTTC.

This clonotype has more than one count but fewer than ten. An end of the junction does not agree with germline; a read error may underlie this. The rearrangement links TRBV7-7 to TRBJ2-5; D remains unclear. The length of the CDR3 is 15 residues. Germline CDR1 reads SSHAT; CDR2 reads FNYEAQ (reference sequence). The CDR3 loop reads CASSLDLGSGETQYF. CDR3 DNA sequence: TGTGCTAGCAGCTTAGATTTGGGATCAGGAGAGACCCAGTACTTC.

This chain links TRBV7-9 with TRBJ2-5; D possibly uses TRBD1 or TRBD2 (6 bases each). This CDR3 spans 13 amino acids. From germline, CDR1 is SEHNR and CDR2 FQNEAQ (reference sequence). V dropped 6 bases and J dropped 6 bases, with 14 bases sitting between them. The chain's CDR3 is CASSRGESKTQYF. The CDR3 region has the DNA TGTGCCAGCAGTAGGGGGGAGTCGAAGACCCAGTACTTC.

This clonotype was found a few times. The chain uses TRBV19 and TRBJ2-5, with D perhaps matching TRBD1 (5 bases). The V gene lost 8 bases and the J gene lost 5 bases, with 9 bases spanning the gap. The CDR3 runs to 11 residues. Germline V gene sequence: CDR1 LNHDA, CDR2 SQIVND (reference sequence). CDR3 nucleotides: TGTGCCAGTCGCTCAGGGGAGACCCAGTACTTC. Protein sequence: CASRSGETQYF.

This clonotype was recorded a few times. The CDR3 loop is CASSPWKNPGNYGYTF. The CDR3 coding sequence is TGTGCCAGCAGCCCGTGGAAAAACCCGGGGAACTATGGCTACACCTTC. The V gene is TRBV7-2, the J gene TRBJ1-2; the D is unclear. V was cut by 5 bases and J by 2 bases, with 18 bases left in between. The V gene's germline CDR1 is SGHTA and CDR2 FQGNSA. This CDR3 contains 16 residues.

This chain joins TRBV6-2 or TRBV6-3 and TRBJ2-7; D perhaps matches TRBD1 (5 bases). V was shortened by 6 bases and J by 3 bases, with 18 bases between the two germline ends. Germline CDR1 and CDR2: MNHEY and SVGEGT. The CDR3 has 15 residues. CDR3 protein: CASSNTRGLLYEQYF. CDR3 DNA sequence: TGTGCCAGCAGCAATACAAGGGGTCTCCTCTACGAGCAGTACTTC.

The V gene is TRBV19, the J gene TRBJ1-2; the D is unclear. CDR1 and CDR2 from the germline V gene are LNHDA and SQIVND (reference sequence). The CDR3 covers 14 residues. Trimming took 2 bases from V and 0 from J, leaving 7 bases between them. CDR3 DNA: TGTGCCAGTAGTATATCTACAGCTAACTATGGCTACACCTTC. Translation gives CASSISTANYGYTF.

The chain couples TRBV10-3 to TRBJ1-3; D uncertain. Germline V CDR1 and CDR2: ENHRY, SYGVKD. This CDR3 is built from 13 residues. Trimming removed 6 bases at V and 0 bases at J, with 6 bases between. CDR3 sequence reads: CAIRPPSGNTIYF. DNA for the CDR3: TGTGCCATCAGACCGCCCTCTGGAAACACCATATATTTT.

V gene TRBV6-1 combines with J gene TRBJ2-5; D is perhaps TRBD2 (6 bases). The germline V gene encodes CDR1 MNHNS and CDR2 SASEGT. V lost 5 bases, J lost 7 bases, and 20 bases lay in between. The CDR3 loop spans 15 amino acids. The CDR3 region is CASSHGTGEARTQYF. The CDR3 DNA is TGTGCCAGCAGTCACGGGACTGGGGAGGCCCGGACCCAGTACTTC.

This clonotype was picked up a small number of times. V gene TRBV20-1 combines with J gene TRBJ2-5, with TRBD2 identical over 9 bases. The CDR3 consists of 14 residues. Germline V CDR1 and CDR2: DFQATT, SNEGSKA (reference sequence). The V and J ends lost 3 bases and 2 bases, in that order; junction bases with no gene match: 4. CDR3 sequence reads: CSASSGRDQETQYF. DNA for the CDR3: TGCAGTGCTAGTAGCGGGAGAGATCAAGAGACCCAGTACTTC.

There are a few counts of this clonotype. The V and J genes are TRBV6-4 and TRBJ2-6; D uncertain. CDR1 and CDR2 (germline): MRHNA, SNTAGT. The CDR3 contains 17 residues. Trimming took 0 bases from V and 0 from J, leaving 9 bases between them. CDR3 DNA sequence: TGTGCCAGCAGTGACTCACGGTCTGACTCTGGGGCCAACGTCCTGACTTTC. Amino acid sequence: CASSDSRSDSGANVLTF.

This clonotype was seen a handful of times. The CDR3 reads CSVDRGLSNTEAFF. The CDR3 DNA reads TGCAGCGTCGACAGGGGGCTCTCGAACACTGAAGCTTTCTTT. The chain employs TRBV29-1 and TRBJ1-1; 10 bases line up with TRBD1. Germline lookup yields CDR1 SQVTM and CDR2 ANQGSEA. The CDR3 is 14 residues long. V lost 6 bases and J lost 1; bases outside the gene matches: 5.

This clonotype was detected a few times. The V call is TRBV28, the J call TRBJ1-5; no clear D. Trimming stripped 9 bases from V and 11 bases from J, with 14 bases between. Per germline, CDR1 MDHEN and CDR2 SYDVKM. The CDR3 extends over 11 amino acids. CDR3 nucleotide sequence: TGTGCCAGTTCGGTGGGCGGAGCCCAGCATTTT. This encodes CASSVGGAQHF.

This clonotype showed up just a few times. The gene calls are TRBV7-2 and TRBJ2-7; 14 bases line up with TRBD2. The CDR3 length is 16 residues. Germline V gene lookup returns CDR1 SGHTA and CDR2 FQGNSA. The V and J ends lost 5 bases and 6 bases, in that order; junction bases with no gene match: 9. The CDR3 region has the DNA TGTGCCAGCAGCCAAGGGACTAGCGGGAGTGCGAGCGAGCAGTACTTC. Protein sequence: CASSQGTSGSASEQYF.

This rearrangement joins TRBV2 to TRBJ1-5, with a weak D call TRBD1 (5 bases). Trimming took 5 bases from V and 2 from J, leaving 19 bases between them. CDR1 is SNHLY, CDR2 FYNNEI, per germline. The CDR3 has 17 residues. As DNA, the CDR3 is TGTGCCAGCAGTCCCCGAGGAGTGGGGCTAGGCAATCAGCCCCAGCATTTT. Amino acids: CASSPRGVGLGNQPQHF.

This clonotype turned up a few times. The V call is TRBV19, the J call TRBJ2-5; no firm D call. Trimming removed 2 bases at V and 7 bases at J, with 14 bases between. Germline CDR1 and CDR2: LNHDA and SQIVND (reference sequence). CDR3 length: 14 residues. CDR3 coding DNA: TGTGCCAGTAGTATACGGGCCCCGCCGGGGACCCAGTACTTC. Protein: CASSIRAPPGTQYF. Full variable domain (remainder filled in from reference TRBV19 and TRBJ2-5): DGGITQSPKYLFRKEGQNVTLSCEQNLNHDAMYWYRQDPGQGLRLIYYSQIVNDFQKGDIAEGYSVSREKKESFPLTVTSAQKNPTAFYLCASSIRAPPGTQYFGPGTRLLVL.

The gene calls are TRBV21-1 and TRBJ2-2; whether TRBD1, the table's D call, matches the DNA was not checked. TRBV21-1 is a documented pseudogene. The CDR3 length is 21 residues. The CDR3 sequence: CASSMGRGTGFSPSFGGELFF. CDR3 bases: TGTGCCAGCAGCATGGGAAGGGGGACAGGATTTTCGCCTAGCTTTGGCGGGGAGCTGTTTTTT.

J is TRBJ2-3 and V is TRBV29-1; possible D gene TRBD2, 5 bases. This CDR3 has 13 residues. CDR1 and CDR2 from the germline V gene are SQVTM and ANQGSEA. Deletions cut 7 bases from V and 3 bases from J, with 14 bases between. The CDR3 DNA follows: TGCAGCGGCCGGCCGGGCGGGACAGATACGCAGTATTTT. It translates to CSGRPGGTDTQYF.